This T cell receptor (beta chain) appears in the sequencing data of a study of T cell responses to AZD1222 COVID-19 vaccine. Findings and limits, study-wide: Every sample of the repertoires postdated the peak T cell response. Close to half of spike-specific TCRs reportedly recognize unmutated variant regions. The span of vaccine-associated CD4 TCRs extended across spike, with dominance at 160-218 and 743-854.

Looked up from germline, CDR1 is ENHRY and CDR2 is SYGVKD. V shed 0 bases and J shed 2 bases, with 7 bases lying between them. The CDR3 runs to 14 residues. TCRdb's copy holds only in-frame clones and misses some; the assay was immunoSEQ multiplex PCR. In the table there are under 150,000 clones, over 90% of which are singletons. This clone came up a few times. Its cognate antigen is unknown. The input for sequencing was peripheral blood, taken on day 0 of AZD1222 vaccination. The clonotype originates from an adult in good health. The chain recombines TRBV10-3 with TRBJ1-1; D gene ambiguous. The CDR3 loop reads CAISESGSNTEAFF. The CDR3 nucleotides are TGTGCCATCAGTGAGTCTGGAAGTAACACTGAAGCTTTCTTT.